This T cell receptor (beta chain) was recovered during a study of blood T cell repertoires in COVID-19. On the study more broadly: Donors in the United States, Italy and Spain gave samples during acute or convalescent COVID-19. The analysed material was cDNA or gDNA that came from T cells, B-cell-depleted T cells, or PBMCs.

Original data processing: Researchers report that nucleated cell counts were estimated from reference gene primer amplification. Data came from immunoSEQ multiplex PCR; TCRdb stores just in-frame clones and leaves some out. The V and J calls and clone size are taken from that table; D and trimming were inferred from the DNA. The sample yields more than 40,000 clones, about nine tenths seen once. Germline V gene data show CDR1 as SGHTA and CDR2 as FQGTGA. Trimming stripped 2 bases from V and 8 bases from J, with 13 bases between. The CDR3 spans 15 residues. Sequencing input: peripheral blood. This chain connects TRBV7-3 to TRBJ1-6, with D possibly TRBD1 on 5 matching bases. The source of this sequence is a human donor in a cohort sampled during active COVID-19. In nucleotides, the CDR3 is TGTGCCAGCAGCTTATGGGCAGGGTTTGATTCACCCCTCCACTTT. It is translated as CASSLWAGFDSPLHF.